These 6 T cell receptor beta chains originate from one sample sequenced in a study of a mutant IDH1 vaccine in newly diagnosed glioma. The data were produced by immunoSEQ multiplex PCR, yet TCRdb's version contains in-frame clones alone and is incomplete. The table includes about 67,000 clones, about four fifths detected once. Time point of the sample: baseline, week 1 (first vaccination visit). Noted treatment: pre-vaccination baseline after standard-of-care therapy. The specimen comprised peripheral blood mononuclear cells (PBMCs), sampled from a glioma patient treated with radiotherapy, temozolomide or both. The source is a woman in her late teens or twenties with glioma. Some clones in this sample may be carry-over from other donors' samples.

This sequence joins TRBV11-3 and TRBJ1-5; unclear D gene. The germline V and J ends were trimmed by 1 base and 4 bases, with 5 bases remaining between them. The CDR3 contains 13 residues. The germline V gene encodes CDR1 SGHNT and CDR2 YENEEA. The CDR3 DNA sequence: TGTGCCAGCAGCTTAGGGTCGAATCAGCCCCAGCATTTT. Translating it yields CASSLGSNQPQHF.

The chain is built from TRBV5-1 and TRBJ1-2; D not certain. CDR3 length: 15 amino acids. Trimming took 0 bases from V and 5 from J, leaving 14 bases between them. Germline V gene data show CDR1 as SGHRS and CDR2 as YFSETQ. The CDR3 protein is CASSLAPGRKYGYTF. The CDR3 DNA reads TGCGCCAGCAGCTTGGCCCCTGGACGGAAGTATGGCTACACCTTC.

V and J are TRBV2 and TRBJ1-3; D remains ambiguous. The CDR3 loop spans 15 amino acids. Germline assignment: CDR1 SNHLY and CDR2 FYNNEI. Trimming pared 5 bases from V and 4 bases from J, leaving 15 bases between. The CDR3 region is CASSSGVALGNTIYF. The CDR3 nucleotides are TGTGCCAGCAGTTCCGGAGTAGCCCTCGGAAACACCATATATTTT.

The gene calls are TRBV7-9 and TRBJ2-1, with 13 bases fitting TRBD2. Germline V gives CDR1 SEHNR, CDR2 FQNEAQ (reference sequence). This CDR3 contains 18 residues. The junction had 9 bases not matched to a gene; V was cut back by 7 bases and J by 0 bases. CDR3 amino acids: CASTRGLAGRSSYNEQFF. DNA for the CDR3: TGTGCCAGCACCCGGGGACTAGCGGGGCGCAGCTCCTACAATGAGCAGTTCTTC.

This clone was detected a few times. The chain joins TRBV4-1 to TRBJ1-1; 8 bases agree with TRBD1. V shed 1 base and J 0 bases; nucleotides not matched to a gene: 10. Germline V gene lookup returns CDR1 MGHRA and CDR2 YSYEKL. There are 18 residues in the CDR3. Here the CDR3 DNA reads TGCGCCAGCAGCCAAGTCGTTACCAGGGGGCTCATGAACACTGAAGCTTTCTTT. This codes for CASSQVVTRGLMNTEAFF.

The V call is TRBV27, the J call TRBJ2-7; 7 bases fit TRBD2. V was pared by 5 bases and J by 4 bases, with 20 bases of the junction left unmatched. CDR3 length: 18 residues. Germline lookup yields CDR1 MNHEY and CDR2 SMNVEV (reference sequence). The CDR3 region has the DNA TGTGCCAGCAGTCCGACCCTAGCGGCGACCTCCCTTCTTTACGAGCAGTACTTC. Its translation is CASSPTLAATSLLYEQYF.